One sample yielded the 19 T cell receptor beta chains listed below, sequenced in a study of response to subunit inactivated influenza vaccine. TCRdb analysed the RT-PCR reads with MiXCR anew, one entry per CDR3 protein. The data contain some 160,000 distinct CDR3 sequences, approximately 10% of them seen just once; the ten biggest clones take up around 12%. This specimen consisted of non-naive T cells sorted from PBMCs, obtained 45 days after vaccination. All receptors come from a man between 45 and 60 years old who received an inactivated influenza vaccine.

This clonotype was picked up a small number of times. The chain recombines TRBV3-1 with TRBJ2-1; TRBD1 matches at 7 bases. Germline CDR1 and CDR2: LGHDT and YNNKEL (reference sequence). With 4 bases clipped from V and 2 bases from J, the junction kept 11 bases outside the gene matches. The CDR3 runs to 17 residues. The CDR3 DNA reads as TGTGCCAGCAGCCGAATGCCGGGACAGCAGGCCTACAATGAGCAGTTCTTC. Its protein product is CASSRMPGQQAYNEQFF.

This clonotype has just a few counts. CDR3 sequence: CATSDIRTSGSSLVEQFF. The DNA for the CDR3 is TGTGCCACCAGTGATATAAGGACTAGCGGGAGCAGTTTGGTTGAGCAGTTCTTC. This chain joins TRBV24-1 and TRBJ2-1; TRBD2 matches 13 bases. J gave up 9 bases and V 3 bases, and 13 bases lay outside the gene matches. The CDR3 contains 18 residues. The V gene's germline CDR1 is KGHDR and CDR2 SFDVKD.

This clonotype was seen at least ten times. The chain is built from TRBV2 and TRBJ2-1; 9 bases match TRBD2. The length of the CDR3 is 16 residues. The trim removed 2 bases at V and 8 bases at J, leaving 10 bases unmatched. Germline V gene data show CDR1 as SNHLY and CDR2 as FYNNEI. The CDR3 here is CASSESPGLAPDEQFF. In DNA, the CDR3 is TGTGCCAGCAGTGAATCTCCTGGACTAGCGCCGGATGAGCAGTTCTTC.

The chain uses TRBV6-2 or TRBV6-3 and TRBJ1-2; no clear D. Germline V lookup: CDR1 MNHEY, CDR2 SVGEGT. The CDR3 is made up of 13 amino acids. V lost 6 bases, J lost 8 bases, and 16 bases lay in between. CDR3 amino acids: CASRSLFTSGYTF. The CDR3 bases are TGTGCCAGCAGGTCCCTATTTACTAGCGGCTACACCTTC.

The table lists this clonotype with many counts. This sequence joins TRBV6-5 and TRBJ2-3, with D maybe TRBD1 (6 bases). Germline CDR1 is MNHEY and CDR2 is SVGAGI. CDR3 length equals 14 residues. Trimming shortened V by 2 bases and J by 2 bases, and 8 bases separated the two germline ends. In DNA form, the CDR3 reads TGTGCCAGCAGTTACGGGGGCTCCACAGATACGCAGTATTTT. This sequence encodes CASSYGGSTDTQYF.

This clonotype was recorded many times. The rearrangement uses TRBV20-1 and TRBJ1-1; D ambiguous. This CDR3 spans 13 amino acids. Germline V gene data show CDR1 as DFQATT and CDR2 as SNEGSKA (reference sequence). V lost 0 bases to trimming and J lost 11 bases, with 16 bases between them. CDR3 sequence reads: CSARDRSGTWAFF. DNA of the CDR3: TGCAGTGCTAGAGATCGATCCGGAACGTGGGCTTTCTTT.

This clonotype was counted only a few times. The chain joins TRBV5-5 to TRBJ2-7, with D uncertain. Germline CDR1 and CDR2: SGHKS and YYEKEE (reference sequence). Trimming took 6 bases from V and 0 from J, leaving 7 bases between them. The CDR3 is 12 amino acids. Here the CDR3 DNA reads TGTGCCAGCACCTCTAGCTCCTACGAGCAGTACTTC. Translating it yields CASTSSSYEQYF.

DNA for the CDR3: TGTGCCAGCTCACCACGGGAAAAGGGTTTATACAATGAGCAGTTCTTC. This sequence encodes CASSPREKGLYNEQFF. The chain combines TRBV18 with TRBJ2-1, with D uncertain. This CDR3 comprises 16 residues. V was pared by 1 base and J by 4 bases, with 14 bases between. CDR1 and CDR2 from the germline V gene are KGHSH and LQKENI.

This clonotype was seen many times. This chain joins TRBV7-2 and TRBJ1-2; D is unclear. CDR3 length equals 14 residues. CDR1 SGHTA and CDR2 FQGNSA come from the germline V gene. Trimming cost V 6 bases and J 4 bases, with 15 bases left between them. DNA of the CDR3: TGTGCCAGCAGACCCGAGTACGGATTCTATGGCTACACCTTC. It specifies CASRPEYGFYGYTF.

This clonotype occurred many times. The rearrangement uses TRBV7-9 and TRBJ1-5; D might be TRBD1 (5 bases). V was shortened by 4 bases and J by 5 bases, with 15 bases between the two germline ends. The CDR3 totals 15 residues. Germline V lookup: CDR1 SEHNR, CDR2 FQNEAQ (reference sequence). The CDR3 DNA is TGTGCCAGCAGCTCCGACGGGGGTTACTATCAGCCCCAGCATTTT. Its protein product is CASSSDGGYYQPQHF.

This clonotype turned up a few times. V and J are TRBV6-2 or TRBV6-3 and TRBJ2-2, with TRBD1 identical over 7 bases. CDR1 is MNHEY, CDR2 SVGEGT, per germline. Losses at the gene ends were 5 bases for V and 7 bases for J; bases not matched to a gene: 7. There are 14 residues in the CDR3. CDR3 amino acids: CASSGSRDSGELFF. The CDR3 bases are TGTGCCAGCAGTGGGTCCCGGGACAGCGGGGAGCTGTTTTTT.

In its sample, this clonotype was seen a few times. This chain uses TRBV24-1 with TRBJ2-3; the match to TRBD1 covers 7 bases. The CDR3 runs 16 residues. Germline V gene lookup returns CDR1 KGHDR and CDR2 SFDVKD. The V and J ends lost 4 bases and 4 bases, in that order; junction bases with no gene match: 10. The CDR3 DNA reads TGTGCCACCAGTGACCCGGGACAGTCCGGTCCAGATACGCAGTATTTT. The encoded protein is CATSDPGQSGPDTQYF.

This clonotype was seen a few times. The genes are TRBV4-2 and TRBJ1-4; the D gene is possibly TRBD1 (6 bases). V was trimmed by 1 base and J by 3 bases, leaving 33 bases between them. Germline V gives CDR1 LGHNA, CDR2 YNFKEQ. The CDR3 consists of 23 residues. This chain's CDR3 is CASSQGASIIVPGELPSNEKLFF. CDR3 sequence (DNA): TGTGCCAGCAGCCAAGGAGCCTCAATTATTGTGCCAGGGGAGCTCCCTTCTAATGAAAAACTGTTTTTT.

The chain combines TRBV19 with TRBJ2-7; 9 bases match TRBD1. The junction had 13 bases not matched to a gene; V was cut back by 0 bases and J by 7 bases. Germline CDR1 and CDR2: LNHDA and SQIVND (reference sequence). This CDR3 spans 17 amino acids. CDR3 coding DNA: TGTGCCAGTAGTATAGATGCCCACGGGACAGGGTCGAGAGAGCAGTACTTC. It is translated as CASSIDAHGTGSREQYF. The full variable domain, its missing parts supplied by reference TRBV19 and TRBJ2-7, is DGGITQSPKYLFRKEGQNVTLSCEQNLNHDAMYWYRQDPGQGLRLIYYSQIVNDFQKGDIAEGYSVSREKKESFPLTVTSAQKNPTAFYLCASSIDAHGTGSREQYFGPGTRLTVT.

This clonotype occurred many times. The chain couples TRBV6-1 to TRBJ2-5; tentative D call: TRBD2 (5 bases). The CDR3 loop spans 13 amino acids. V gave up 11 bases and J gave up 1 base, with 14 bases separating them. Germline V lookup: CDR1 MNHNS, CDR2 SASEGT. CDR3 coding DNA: TGTGCCGCCCGGCGGACTCTCCAAGAGACCCAGTACTTC. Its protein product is CAARRTLQETQYF.

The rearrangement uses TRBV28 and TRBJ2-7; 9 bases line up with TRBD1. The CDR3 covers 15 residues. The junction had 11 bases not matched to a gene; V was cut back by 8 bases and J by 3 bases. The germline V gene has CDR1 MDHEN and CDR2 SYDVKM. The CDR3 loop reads CASQKGPTGGYEQYF. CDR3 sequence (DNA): TGTGCCAGCCAAAAGGGGCCGACAGGGGGCTACGAGCAGTACTTC.

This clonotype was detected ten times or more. The DNA of the CDR3 is TGTGCCAGCTCACCAGGCTCAAGGAACATTCAGTACTTC. Translation: CASSPGSRNIQYF. This chain links TRBV18 with TRBJ2-4; no definite D call. V was cut by 2 bases and J by 7 bases, with 9 bases left in between. Germline CDR1 KGHSH, CDR2 LQKENI. The CDR3 consists of 13 residues.

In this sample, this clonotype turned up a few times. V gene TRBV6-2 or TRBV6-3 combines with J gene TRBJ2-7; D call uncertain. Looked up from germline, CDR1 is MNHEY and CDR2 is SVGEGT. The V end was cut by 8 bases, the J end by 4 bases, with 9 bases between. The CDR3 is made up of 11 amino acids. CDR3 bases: TGTGCCAGCGTACACCTTTACGAGCAGTACTTC. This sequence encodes CASVHLYEQYF.

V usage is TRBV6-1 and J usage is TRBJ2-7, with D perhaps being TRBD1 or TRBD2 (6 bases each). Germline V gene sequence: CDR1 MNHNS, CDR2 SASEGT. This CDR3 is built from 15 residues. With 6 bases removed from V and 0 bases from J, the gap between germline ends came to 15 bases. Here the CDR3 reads CASRRSGEASYEQYF. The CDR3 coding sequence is TGTGCCAGCAGACGGTCAGGGGAGGCCTCCTACGAGCAGTACTTC.